This T cell receptor beta chain is from a study of CD8 T cells in ankylosing spondylitis. General study results and limits: Typical of ankylosing spondylitis blood, it appeared, was a TCR beta motif of under 10 highly homologous variants. Earlier studies detected some motif variants in reactive arthritis synovial fluid and blood. Clones linked to disease, bearing a CD8+ phenotype, were relatively rare in peripheral blood.

TCRdb fed the 5' RACE reads into MiXCR, producing one record per CDR3 protein. The data hold 85,000 to 100,000 distinct CDR3 sequences, with approximately 9% observed a single time. The table lists this clonotype with a few counts. Its antigen is not known. CDR1 is DFQATT and CDR2 is SNEGSKA in the germline V gene (reference sequence). The CDR3 totals 17 residues. Unmatched junction bases numbered 15, after V lost 6 bases and J lost 4 bases. The sample was blood, either unsorted or a sorted T cell fraction (not recorded which). This receptor was identified in a male donor with ankylosing spondylitis or in good health (not recorded which). V gene TRBV20-1 combines with J gene TRBJ2-1; 10 bases are shared with TRBD2. The CDR3 spells CSAQTSGASGPYNEQFF. The CDR3 DNA sequence: TGCAGTGCCCAAACTAGCGGGGCCTCGGGCCCGTACAATGAGCAGTTCTTC.